A selection of T cell receptor beta chains follows, all from one sample in a study of T cell changes during pregnancy in multiple sclerosis. Assay: immunoSEQ multiplex PCR; the TCRdb copy retains only in-frame clones and omits some. The table includes around 92,000 clones, under 95% detected once. Sequencing used peripheral blood, obtained after pregnancy. The receptors were gathered from a female donor with multiple sclerosis, enrolled in a pregnancy study. The CDR3 runs from the conserved cysteine through the conserved F or W. A D gene is named only where the DNA matches it firmly. Size is omitted from some rows. Given values are once, few, many or a class for expanded clones.

>-|TRBJ1-1|-|TRBV19
CASSMGGTEAFF
TGTGCCAGTAGTATGGGGGGCACTGAAGCTTTCTTT
>-|TRBJ1-5|-|TRBV28
CASTFSNQPQHF
TGTGCCAGCACCTTTAGCAATCAGCCCCAGCATTTT
>TRBD2|TRBJ2-1|once|TRBV27
CASSLSLAGISYNEQFF
TGTGCCAGCAGTTTATCACTAGCGGGCATTTCCTACAATGAGCAGTTCTTC
>-|TRBJ2-7|-|TRBV19
CASSGGGYSYEQYF
TGTGCCAGTAGTGGGGGCGGGTACTCCTACGAGCAGTACTTC
>-|TRBJ2-4|-|TRBV7-4
CASSLETSRPHKAKNIQYF
TGTGCCAGCAGCTTAGAGACTAGTAGGCCCCATAAAGCCAAAAACATTCAGTACTTC
>TRBD1|TRBJ1-3|-|TRBV7-2
CASSPPGTGVTRNTIYF
TGTGCCAGCAGCCCGCCCGGGACAGGGGTTACAAGAAACACCATATATTTT
>-|TRBJ2-1|-|TRBV20-1
CSASGLGQFF
TGCAGTGCTTCAGGGCTTGGGCAGTTCTTC
>-|TRBJ1-2|-|TRBV29-1
CSVGIRETNYGYTF
TGCAGCGTTGGCATACGAGAAACTAACTATGGCTACACCTTC
>-|TRBJ2-7|-|TRBV7-2
CASSFEQWGGQWGDEQYF
TGTGCCAGCAGCTTTGAGCAGTGGGGAGGACAATGGGGGGACGAGCAGTACTTC
>-|TRBJ2-1|-|TRBV7-2
CASSFKTRLGYNEQFF
TGTGCCAGCAGCTTCAAAACCCGACTAGGCTACAATGAGCAGTTCTTC
>TRBD1|TRBJ2-1|-|TRBV19
CASSIDRLGQGSYNEQFF
TGTGCCAGTAGTATAGATAGGTTAGGACAGGGAAGCTACAATGAGCAGTTCTTC
>-|TRBJ1-1|few|TRBV30
CAWSVLLWNTEAFF
TGTGCCTGGAGTGTACTCCTATGGAACACTGAAGCTTTCTTT
>TRBD1|TRBJ1-2|-|TRBV29-1
CSVVEGAWSGYTF
TGCAGCGTTGTAGAGGGGGCTTGGTCAGGCTACACCTTC
>-|TRBJ2-5|-|TRBV20-1
CSAPFQETQYF
TGCAGTGCCCCTTTTCAAGAGACCCAGTACTTC
>TRBD1|TRBJ2-5|-|TRBV27
CASSPVTGNQETQYF
TGTGCCAGCAGTCCCGTGACAGGGAACCAAGAGACCCAGTACTTC
>-|TRBJ1-1|-|TRBV7-8
CASSLARTETEAFF
TGTGCCAGCAGCCTAGCGAGGACAGAAACTGAAGCTTTCTTT
>-|TRBJ2-1|once|TRBV5-1
CASSLGGAMWAYNEQFF
TGCGCCAGCAGCTTAGGCGGGGCGATGTGGGCCTACAATGAGCAGTTCTTC
>-|TRBJ2-7|-|TRBV5-1
CASSPRDTTYEQYF
TGCGCCAGCAGCCCCCGGGACACGACCTACGAGCAGTACTTC
>-|TRBJ2-3|-|TRBV5-1
CASSLRGSDTDTQYF
TGCGCCAGCAGCTTGCGAGGGTCCGACACAGATACGCAGTATTTT
>TRBD2|TRBJ2-7|-|TRBV18
CASSLLLAGHSYEQYF
TGTGCCAGCTCACTCCTTCTAGCGGGACACTCCTACGAGCAGTACTTC
>-|TRBJ2-2|-|TRBV5-4
CASSLVGANTGELFF
TGTGCCAGCAGCTTGGTAGGGGCGAACACCGGGGAGCTGTTTTTT
>TRBD2|TRBJ2-7|-|TRBV4-1
CASSRAGTSAYEQYF
TGCGCCAGCAGCCGGGCGGGGACTAGCGCCTACGAGCAGTACTTC
>TRBD1|TRBJ2-4|-|TRBV11-2
CASSGQGYTKNIQYF
TGTGCCAGCAGCGGACAGGGGTATACCAAAAACATTCAGTACTTC
>TRBD1|TRBJ2-5|-|TRBV9
CASSVGQGVFGTQYF
TGTGCCAGCAGCGTAGGTCAGGGGGTTTTTGGGACCCAGTACTTC
>-|TRBJ2-3|-|TRBV19
CASSLRRGLPPSTDTQYF
TGTGCCAGTAGTCTTAGGAGGGGACTTCCTCCTAGCACAGATACGCAGTATTTT
>TRBD1|TRBJ2-7|-|TRBV27
CASSPQGGINHEQYF
TGTGCCAGCAGTCCCCAAGGGGGCATCAACCACGAGCAGTACTTC
>-|TRBJ2-2|-|TRBV2
CASSSPLTGELFF
TGTGCCAGCAGCTCTCCCCTGACCGGGGAGCTGTTTTTT
>-|TRBJ1-2|once|TRBV18
CASSEFQTGSSGGYTF
TGTGCCAGCTCAGAGTTCCAGACGGGGAGCTCGGGCGGCTACACCTTC
>-|TRBJ1-3|-|TRBV7-9
CASSRTDNSGNTIYF
TGTGCCAGCAGCCGGACAGACAACTCTGGAAACACCATATATTTT
>TRBD1|TRBJ2-3|-|TRBV29-1
CSVVGDRVARDTQYF
TGCAGCGTTGTGGGGGACAGGGTAGCGAGAGATACGCAGTATTTT
>-|TRBJ2-3|-|TRBV7-2
CASSLGGGADTQYF
TGTGCCAGCAGCTTGGGGGGGGGCGCAGATACGCAGTATTTT
>-|TRBJ2-1|-|TRBV2
CASSGLTLRSYNEQFF
TGTGCCAGCAGTGGACTCACCTTACGCTCCTACAATGAGCAGTTCTTC
>-|TRBJ1-5|once|TRBV7-8
CASSPDLVPGNWPQHF
TGTGCCAGCAGCCCAGATTTGGTACCCGGGAACTGGCCCCAGCATTTT
>TRBD1|TRBJ2-5|-|TRBV28
CASSFRDRGLETQYF
TGTGCCAGCAGTTTCAGGGACAGGGGGCTAGAGACCCAGTACTTC
>-|TRBJ2-2|-|TRBV30
CAWRGRRPTGELFF
TGTGCCTGGAGGGGCCGACGACCCACTGGGGAGCTGTTTTTT
>-|TRBJ2-3|-|TRBV5-1
CASSLAGLEDTQYF
TGCGCCAGCAGCTTGGCAGGGCTGGAAGATACGCAGTATTTT
>TRBD1|TRBJ2-5|-|TRBV27
CASSHGQGEETQYF
TGTGCCAGCAGTCACGGACAGGGCGAGGAGACCCAGTACTTC
>TRBD2|TRBJ2-3|-|TRBV6-5
CASSLSGRADTQYF
TGTGCCAGCAGTCTTAGCGGGAGGGCCGATACGCAGTATTTT
>-|TRBJ2-2|-|TRBV5-1
CASRESTGELFF
TGCGCCAGCAGGGAGTCGACCGGGGAGCTGTTTTTT
>-|TRBJ2-7|-|TRBV19
CASSSPGNEQYF
TGTGCCAGTAGTAGCCCAGGGAACGAGCAGTACTTC
>-|TRBJ2-2|-|TRBV9
CASSDGTRNTGELFF
TGTGCCAGCTCGGATGGGACAAGGAACACCGGGGAGCTGTTTTTT
>TRBD1|TRBJ2-3|-|TRBV2
CASSPGQGVVHDTQYF
TGTGCCAGCAGCCCGGGGCAGGGGGTAGTTCACGATACGCAGTATTTT
>TRBD1|TRBJ1-4|-|TRBV18
CASSPLGQGSEKLFF
TGTGCCAGCTCACCACTCGGACAGGGCAGCGAAAAACTGTTTTTT
>-|TRBJ2-3|-|TRBV19
CASSIPGQTDTQYF
TGTGCCAGTAGTATACCGGGACAAACAGATACGCAGTATTTT
>-|TRBJ1-5|-|TRBV19
CASSIDLRRSQPQHF
TGTGCCAGTAGTATAGATTTACGGCGGAGTCAGCCCCAGCATTTT
>TRBD2|TRBJ2-7|-|TRBV19
CATKGTSGSYEQYF
TGTGCCACCAAAGGGACTAGCGGGTCGTACGAGCAGTACTTC
>TRBD1|TRBJ2-4|-|TRBV11-2
CASSSRTGLAKNIQYF
TGTGCCAGCAGCTCCCGGACAGGGCTAGCCAAAAACATTCAGTACTTC
>-|TRBJ2-7|-|TRBV27
CASSFQGLNYEQYF
TGTGCCAGCAGTTTTCAGGGCTTAAATTACGAGCAGTACTTC
>-|TRBJ1-2|-|TRBV5-1
CASSFGRGYGYTF
TGCGCCAGCAGCTTTGGCAGGGGCTATGGCTACACCTTC
>TRBD1|TRBJ2-2|-|TRBV10-1
CASSDYARGTNTGELFF
TGCGCCAGCAGTGATTATGCCAGGGGGACGAACACCGGGGAGCTGTTTTTT
>-|TRBJ1-4|once|TRBV21-1
CASSFEQPSGSDYYRGSGEKLFF
TGTGCCAGCAGCTTTGAACAACCTTCAGGAAGTGATTATTACAGGGGGTCAGGCGAAAAACTGTTTTTT
>-|TRBJ2-1|-|TRBV19
CASSEGYNEQFF
TGTGCCAGTAGTGAGGGCTACAATGAGCAGTTCTTC
>TRBD2|TRBJ2-3|-|TRBV9
CASSVSGRATDTQYF
TGTGCCAGCAGCGTGAGCGGGAGGGCCACAGATACGCAGTATTTT
>TRBD2|TRBJ2-1|-|TRBV18
CASSRLIAGHNEQFF
TGTGCCAGCTCACGACTTATAGCGGGGCATAATGAGCAGTTCTTC
>-|TRBJ2-7|-|TRBV10-2
CASRGAVEQYF
TGCGCCTCACGGGGGGCGGTCGAGCAGTACTTC
>-|TRBJ2-7|-|TRBV6-1
CASRGGTFGSYEQYF
TGTGCCAGCAGAGGTGGGACTTTCGGCTCCTACGAGCAGTACTTC
>TRBD2|TRBJ2-7|-|TRBV7-9
CASRRAGGLAYEQYF
TGTGCCAGCAGGAGAGCGGGAGGGCTCGCCTACGAGCAGTACTTC